This is a list of T cell receptor beta chains from one sample in a study of cytomegalovirus exposure and HLA in healthy donors. Using immunoSEQ multiplex PCR, the repertoire was profiled, and TCRdb retains in-frame clones only, with some absent. The sample comprises about 360,000 clones, roughly 85% of which are singletons, and 0.8% to 0.85% rests with the top ten. Input material: PBMCs. The receptor set was obtained from a woman aged 18-29 years in good health and CMV-seronegative. Each CDR3 is given with its conserved first and last residue. A D gene is named only where the DNA matches it firmly. The size field is filled for only some rows; it gives once, few, many or a size class.

abundance: NA
j_gene: TRBJ1-5
v_gene: TRBV2
d_gene: NA
CDR3nt: TGTGCCAGCAGTTGGGACACAGGTAATCAGCCCCAGCATTTT
CDR3aa: CASSWDTGNQPQHF

abundance: NA
j_gene: TRBJ2-1
v_gene: TRBV6-6
d_gene: TRBD2
CDR3nt: TGTGCCACCTTAGCGGGAAGGGGGAATGAGCAGTTCTTC
CDR3aa: CATLAGRGNEQFF

abundance: few
j_gene: TRBJ2-1
v_gene: TRBV19
d_gene: TRBD2
CDR3nt: TGTGCCAGAAAGGGGAGGGAAATCTCCCCTTGGTTCTTC
CDR3aa: CARKGREISPWFF

abundance: NA
j_gene: TRBJ2-7
v_gene: TRBV7-3
d_gene: TRBD1
CDR3nt: TGTGCCAGCAGCTTAACGACCGACAGGGTAAAGTACTTC
CDR3aa: CASSLTTDRVKYF

abundance: NA
j_gene: TRBJ2-1
v_gene: TRBV28
d_gene: NA
CDR3nt: TGTGCCAGCAGTACAGGGAGTGAGCAGTTCTTC
CDR3aa: CASSTGSEQFF

abundance: NA
j_gene: TRBJ1-3
v_gene: TRBV19
d_gene: TRBD1
CDR3nt: TGTGCCAGTAGTACACGACAGGGAAAGGGAAACACCATATATTTT
CDR3aa: CASSTRQGKGNTIYF

abundance: NA
j_gene: TRBJ2-1
v_gene: TRBV6-6
d_gene: NA
CDR3nt: TGTGCCACCTCGGGTGAAACCTACAATGAGCAGTTCTTC
CDR3aa: CATSGETYNEQFF

abundance: NA
j_gene: TRBJ2-2
v_gene: TRBV7-2
d_gene: NA
CDR3nt: TGTGCCAGCAGTTCTATGCCGGACACCGGGGAGCTGTTTTTT
CDR3aa: CASSSMPDTGELFF

abundance: once
j_gene: TRBJ1-5
v_gene: TRBV5-1
d_gene: NA
CDR3nt: TGCGCCAGCAGCCTTACCGGGACAAATAATCAGCCCCAGCATTTT
CDR3aa: CASSLTGTNNQPQHF

abundance: NA
j_gene: TRBJ1-4
v_gene: TRBV7-9
d_gene: NA
CDR3nt: TGTGCCAGCAGTAGGCCAGGTGAAAAACTGTTTTTT
CDR3aa: CASSRPGEKLFF

abundance: NA
j_gene: TRBJ2-1
v_gene: TRBV7-8
d_gene: TRBD2
CDR3nt: TGTGCCAGCAGCTCCTACGGACTAGCGGGAAAAAATGAGCAGTTCTTC
CDR3aa: CASSSYGLAGKNEQFF

abundance: NA
j_gene: TRBJ1-1
v_gene: TRBV19
d_gene: NA
CDR3nt: TGTGCCAGTAGTTTTCGTTCTGAAGCTTTCTTT
CDR3aa: CASSFRSEAFF

abundance: NA
j_gene: TRBJ2-2
v_gene: TRBV30
d_gene: NA
CDR3nt: TGTGCCTGGAGTCAACAGGGAAGAGACACCGGGGAGCTGTTTTTT
CDR3aa: CAWSQQGRDTGELFF

abundance: NA
j_gene: TRBJ1-2
v_gene: TRBV6-1
d_gene: NA
CDR3nt: TGTGCCAGCAGCCCAGGTTTATCCCGAGGCTACACCTTC
CDR3aa: CASSPGLSRGYTF

abundance: NA
j_gene: TRBJ2-4
v_gene: TRBV11-2
d_gene: NA
CDR3nt: TGTGCCAGCAGCTTAAGGAACAGGGCCCTAGCCAAAAACATTCAGTACTTC
CDR3aa: CASSLRNRALAKNIQYF

abundance: NA
j_gene: TRBJ2-3
v_gene: TRBV9
d_gene: TRBD1
CDR3nt: TGTGCCAGCAGCTTGACAGGGGTCACAGATACGCAGTATTTT
CDR3aa: CASSLTGVTDTQYF

abundance: NA
j_gene: TRBJ2-3
v_gene: TRBV4-1
d_gene: NA
CDR3nt: TGCGCCAGCAGCCAAGATCCGGGTGTCTACACAGATACGCAGTATTTT
CDR3aa: CASSQDPGVYTDTQYF

abundance: few
j_gene: TRBJ1-2
v_gene: TRBV30
d_gene: NA
CDR3nt: TGTGCCTGGAGTGAGTTCTCAGGGCCCTATGGCTACACCTTC
CDR3aa: CAWSEFSGPYGYTF

abundance: NA
j_gene: TRBJ1-3
v_gene: TRBV5-1
d_gene: NA
CDR3nt: TGCGCCAGCAGCACGGACAGTTTCTTCCCCCGGAACACCATATATTTT
CDR3aa: CASSTDSFFPRNTIYF

abundance: NA
j_gene: TRBJ1-2
v_gene: TRBV9
d_gene: TRBD1
CDR3nt: TGTGCCAGCAGGGCGGGGTATACAGGGGGCGGTTATGGCTACACCTTC
CDR3aa: CASRAGYTGGGYGYTF

abundance: NA
j_gene: TRBJ2-3
v_gene: TRBV2
d_gene: NA
CDR3nt: TGTGCCAGCAGTGAAGGCGATAGGAGGACAGATACGCAGTATTTT
CDR3aa: CASSEGDRRTDTQYF

abundance: NA
j_gene: TRBJ1-1
v_gene: TRBV6-1
d_gene: NA
CDR3nt: TGTGCCAGCACTTGGGGCGTTGAAGCTTTCTTT
CDR3aa: CASTWGVEAFF

abundance: NA
j_gene: TRBJ2-2
v_gene: TRBV7-9
d_gene: TRBD2
CDR3nt: TGTGCCAGCAGCTCCAGCGGGACTAGCGGGAGGGCCAACACCGGGGAGCTGTTTTTT
CDR3aa: CASSSSGTSGRANTGELFF

abundance: NA
j_gene: TRBJ2-1
v_gene: TRBV18
d_gene: NA
CDR3nt: TGTGCCAGCTCTCGGGACTCTTTTCGCGGTAGCTCCTACAATGAGCAGTTCTTC
CDR3aa: CASSRDSFRGSSYNEQFF

abundance: NA
j_gene: TRBJ1-1
v_gene: TRBV7-9
d_gene: NA
CDR3nt: TGTGCCAGCAGCGCACAGGGTGGGGTGAACACTGAAGCTTTCTTT
CDR3aa: CASSAQGGVNTEAFF

abundance: NA
j_gene: TRBJ1-1
v_gene: TRBV5-1
d_gene: TRBD1
CDR3nt: TGCGCCAGCAGCTTGGGGACAGGAACGGGTAACACTGAAGCTTTCTTT
CDR3aa: CASSLGTGTGNTEAFF

abundance: NA
j_gene: TRBJ2-1
v_gene: TRBV6-1
d_gene: TRBD1
CDR3nt: TGTGCCAGCAGCGCTCTCGGACAGGGATACAATGAGCAGTTCTTC
CDR3aa: CASSALGQGYNEQFF

abundance: NA
j_gene: TRBJ2-7
v_gene: TRBV5-1
d_gene: TRBD1
CDR3nt: TGCGCCAGCAGCCCAGGGACAGGGGGCGGGTACGAGCAGTACTTC
CDR3aa: CASSPGTGGGYEQYF

abundance: NA
j_gene: TRBJ1-2
v_gene: TRBV27
d_gene: NA
CDR3nt: TGTGCCAGCAGTTCCCTGGGGGGAGCGTATGGCTACACCTTC
CDR3aa: CASSSLGGAYGYTF

abundance: NA
j_gene: TRBJ2-3
v_gene: TRBV27
d_gene: NA
CDR3nt: TGTGCCAGCAGTCGAGGGCGAAATGGTATGGATACGCAGTATTTT
CDR3aa: CASSRGRNGMDTQYF

abundance: NA
j_gene: TRBJ2-3
v_gene: TRBV27
d_gene: TRBD2
CDR3nt: TGTGCCAGCAGTTTATCGACCGTGGGAAGCGGGAGGGCCGATACGCAGTATTTT
CDR3aa: CASSLSTVGSGRADTQYF

abundance: NA
j_gene: TRBJ1-1
v_gene: TRBV5-1
d_gene: TRBD1
CDR3nt: TGCGCCAGCAGCTTGAATCGTCGGACAGGGGGCAGAACTGAAGCTTTCTTT
CDR3aa: CASSLNRRTGGRTEAFF

abundance: once
j_gene: TRBJ2-3
v_gene: TRBV6-6
d_gene: NA
CDR3nt: TGTGCCAGCGGATGGGCCCAAGACACAGATACGCAGTATTTT
CDR3aa: CASGWAQDTDTQYF

abundance: NA
j_gene: TRBJ2-2
v_gene: TRBV6-5
d_gene: TRBD1
CDR3nt: TGTGCCAGCAGTTACCCTGGACAGGGGACCACCGGGGAGCTGTTTTTT
CDR3aa: CASSYPGQGTTGELFF

abundance: NA
j_gene: TRBJ2-3
v_gene: TRBV2
d_gene: TRBD2
CDR3nt: TGTGCCAGCAGTCGGAGCGGGAGTACAGATACGCAGTATTTT
CDR3aa: CASSRSGSTDTQYF

abundance: NA
j_gene: TRBJ1-2
v_gene: TRBV28
d_gene: TRBD1
CDR3nt: TGTGCCAGCAGTTTATCGGCAGGGGGCTTTGTTTATGGCTACACCTTC
CDR3aa: CASSLSAGGFVYGYTF

abundance: NA
j_gene: TRBJ2-7
v_gene: TRBV11-2
d_gene: NA
CDR3nt: TGTGCCAGCAGCCATGTCGGTAGGGCGGGCGAGCAGTACTTC
CDR3aa: CASSHVGRAGEQYF

abundance: NA
j_gene: TRBJ2-7
v_gene: TRBV6-5
d_gene: TRBD1
CDR3nt: TGTGCCAGCAGCGTGGGACAGGTCGCCTACGAGCAGTACTTC
CDR3aa: CASSVGQVAYEQYF

abundance: NA
j_gene: TRBJ1-4
v_gene: TRBV7-8
d_gene: NA
CDR3nt: TGTGCCAGCAGCTCTTCATTTAGCCCATCTAATGAAAAACTGTTTTTT
CDR3aa: CASSSSFSPSNEKLFF

abundance: NA
j_gene: TRBJ2-1
v_gene: TRBV27
d_gene: NA
CDR3nt: TGTGCCAGCAGTATGCGGACTGACAATGAGCAGTTCTTC
CDR3aa: CASSMRTDNEQFF

abundance: NA
j_gene: TRBJ2-2
v_gene: TRBV9
d_gene: NA
CDR3nt: TGTGCCAGCAGCGTACTTTTGAACACCGGGGAGCTGTTTTTT
CDR3aa: CASSVLLNTGELFF

abundance: once
j_gene: TRBJ2-3
v_gene: TRBV6-4
d_gene: TRBD2
CDR3nt: TGTGCCAGCAGCGGGGGGGCCACAGATACGCAGTATTTT
CDR3aa: CASSGGATDTQYF

abundance: NA
j_gene: TRBJ2-3
v_gene: TRBV7-9
d_gene: NA
CDR3nt: TGTGCCAGCAGCCCAGGGAGCACAGATACGCAGTATTTT
CDR3aa: CASSPGSTDTQYF

abundance: NA
j_gene: TRBJ1-2
v_gene: TRBV5-1
d_gene: NA
CDR3nt: TGCGCCAGCAGTTCTAAACAGGGAGCCTATGGCTACACCTTC
CDR3aa: CASSSKQGAYGYTF

abundance: NA
j_gene: TRBJ2-5
v_gene: TRBV9
d_gene: NA
CDR3nt: TGTGCCAGCAGCGGCCCGGACAGCAACCTAAGGGAGACCCAGTACTTC
CDR3aa: CASSGPDSNLRETQYF